These 4 T cell receptor beta chains share one sample of origin, sequenced in a study of T cell repertoires in cytomegalovirus infection (dated by TCRdb to about 2019). The meaning of the sample's treatment or condition label: in vitro stimulation with specific CMV peptide epitopes to enrich CMV-specific T cells. The sample was run on an Illumina HiSeq 1500. TCRdb cleaned the public reads at Q25 with fastp, built clones with MiXCR and kept in-frame beta chains. Entries that share a CDR3 protein sequence are merged under the most common genes and DNA. The sample profile shows fewer than 950,000 distinct CDR3 sequences; around a third of them were found once. Together, the top ten hold 9.5% to 15% of the sample. Antigens of these TCRs are unknown. The material sequenced was cultured CD8+ T cells from PBMCs, taken from culture after CMV antigen stimulation. Source of these receptors: a human donor in good health (CMV status not recorded). Some clones in this sample may be carry-over from other donors' samples.

Many counts were recorded for this clonotype. The chain carries TRBV7-2 and TRBJ2-7; possible D gene TRBD2, 6 bases. The CDR3 sequence is 16 residues long. Trimming removed 4 bases from V and 3 bases from J, with 19 bases in between. CDR1 is SGHTA, CDR2 FQGNSA, per germline. In DNA form, the CDR3 reads TGTGCCAGCAGCTCCGGTGCGGGACTCCCCGACTACGAGCAGTACTTC. It encodes CASSSGAGLPDYEQYF.

The chain employs TRBV7-9 and TRBJ1-3; 7 bases agree with TRBD1. This CDR3 contains 15 residues. Germline V lookup: CDR1 SEHNR, CDR2 FQNEAQ (reference sequence). Trimming took 5 bases from V and 3 from J; bases not matched to a gene: 7. The CDR3 region has the DNA TGTGCCAGCAGCCCCACAGGGGAGTATGGAAACACCATATATTTT. Its protein product is CASSPTGEYGNTIYF. Full variable domain (outside the CDR3, taken from reference TRBV7-9 and TRBJ1-3): DTGVSQNPRHKITKRGQNVTFRCDPISEHNRLYWYRQTLGQGPEFLTYFQNEAQLEKSRLLSDRFSAERPKGSFSTLEIQRTEQGDSAMYLCASSPTGEYGNTIYFGEGSWLTVV.

V and J are TRBV10-3 and TRBJ2-3; 7 bases map to TRBD2. The CDR3 is 14 amino acids. J lost 3 bases, V lost 8 bases, and 8 bases had no gene match. Germline V gene lookup returns CDR1 ENHRY and CDR2 SYGVKD. The CDR3 nucleotides are TGTGCCATCCTAGAGGGAGGGGAAACAGATACGCAGTATTTT. It specifies CAILEGGETDTQYF.

This clonotype has only a few counts. The chain links TRBV14 to TRBJ2-1; D gene unclear. There are 17 residues in the CDR3. Germline V CDR1 and CDR2: SGHDN, FVKESK. V was cut by 0 bases and J by 5 bases, with 17 bases left in between. The chain's CDR3 is CASSQEFRLPDDNEQFF. In nucleotides, the CDR3 is TGTGCCAGCAGCCAAGAGTTCCGGCTTCCCGACGACAATGAGCAGTTCTTC.